Below, 28 T cell receptor beta chains from the same sample are listed, as sequenced in a study of blood T cell repertoires in COVID-19 (dated by TCRdb to between 2020 and 2021). To prepare the library, the immunoSEQ multiplex PCR assay was applied. In its TCRdb copy, this immuneACCESS table keeps in-frame sequences only and misses some clones. Where compared with another copy, unresolved V genes explain less than half of these, and the others have no known cause. The sample includes around 170,000 clones, with over 80% observed a single time. About 8.3% of the sample lies in the top ten. Sequencing used peripheral blood. These receptors came from a woman in her seventies with COVID-19, enrolled during active disease.

The J gene is TRBJ2-7, the V gene TRBV27; perhaps TRBD2 as D (5 bases). CDR1 and CDR2 from the germline V gene are MNHEY and SMNVEV (reference sequence). The V end lost 2 bases, the J end lost 7 bases, and 24 bases lay between the germline ends. The CDR3 consists of 17 residues. CDR3: CASSLRFGQIARGEQYF. As DNA, the CDR3 is TGTGCCAGCAGTTTAAGGTTCGGGCAGATTGCTCGGGGAGAGCAGTACTTC.

The chain is built from TRBV28 and TRBJ2-1; 9 nucleotides match TRBD1. V dropped 8 bases and J dropped 4; count of bases not matched to a gene: 9. The CDR3 spans 15 residues. Germline CDR1 and CDR2: MDHEN and SYDVKM. CDR3 region: CASQSAGTGYNEQFF. DNA of the CDR3: TGTGCCAGCCAAAGTGCCGGGACAGGGTACAATGAGCAGTTCTTC.

This rearrangement joins TRBV2 to TRBJ2-5; tentatively, D is TRBD2 (5 bases). Trimming cost V 8 bases and J 10 bases, with 14 bases left between them. Germline-derived CDR1 and CDR2 are SNHLY and FYNNEI. The CDR3 loop spans 11 amino acids. The CDR3 reads CASRGLNFQYF. As DNA, the CDR3 is TGTGCCAGCCGCGGGTTAAACTTCCAGTACTTC.

This rearrangement joins TRBV28 to TRBJ1-3; D gene uncertain. The CDR3 extends over 16 amino acids. V lost 3 bases and J lost 0, with 12 bases in between. Germline CDR1 reads MDHEN; CDR2 reads SYDVKM. CDR3: CASSFLQTVSGNTIYF. For the CDR3, the DNA is TGTGCCAGCAGTTTTTTACAGACCGTCTCTGGAAACACCATATATTTT.

V gene TRBV24-1 combines with J gene TRBJ2-5, with D unclear. Germline V gives CDR1 KGHDR, CDR2 SFDVKD. This CDR3 has 14 residues. The germline V and J ends were trimmed by 2 bases and 0 bases, with 6 bases remaining between them. The CDR3 nucleotides are TGTGCCACCAGTGATTCGGTGTACCAAGAGACCCAGTACTTC. It encodes CATSDSVYQETQYF.

The DNA of the CDR3 is TGTGCCAGCAGCGATGACAGACTCAATGAGCAGTTCTTC. Translating gives CASSDDRLNEQFF. This chain uses TRBV11-2 with TRBJ2-1; D is possibly TRBD1 (5 bases). The germline V and J ends were trimmed by 5 bases and 6 bases, with 11 bases remaining between them. CDR3 length equals 13 residues. The V gene's germline CDR1 is SGHAT and CDR2 FQNNGV.

This clone came up a few times. This chain links TRBV6-2 or TRBV6-3 with TRBJ1-4, with D maybe TRBD1 (6 bases). The CDR3 is made up of 20 amino acids. With 2 bases removed from V and 0 bases from J, the gap between germline ends came to 22 bases. Per the germline V gene, CDR1 is MNHEY and CDR2 is SVGEGT. The CDR3 sequence is CASSYARMTGPSATNEKLFF. The DNA for the CDR3 is TGTGCCAGCAGTTACGCAAGAATGACAGGACCGAGTGCAACTAATGAAAAACTGTTTTTT.

This sequence joins TRBV7-2 and TRBJ2-2; 8 nucleotides align to TRBD1. V dropped 3 bases and J dropped 4; count of bases not matched to a gene: 1. CDR1 SGHTA and CDR2 FQGNSA come from the germline V gene. The CDR3 contains 14 residues. This CDR3 is CASSFTGGTGELFF. The CDR3 nucleotides read TGTGCCAGCAGCTTTACAGGGGGCACCGGGGAGCTGTTTTTT.

This chain joins TRBV10-1 and TRBJ2-3; TRBD1 matches at 9 bases. From germline, CDR1 is WNHNN and CDR2 SYGVQD (reference sequence). The CDR3 contains 16 residues. The V and J ends lost 0 bases and 5 bases, in that order; junction bases with no gene match: 6. In DNA, the CDR3 is TGCGCCAGCAGTGAGTCGAGGGGACAGGGCATAGATACGCAGTATTTT. This gives the protein CASSESRGQGIDTQYF.

This chain joins TRBV5-1 and TRBJ1-2, with 10 bases identical to TRBD1. The CDR3 has 16 amino acids. Germline V gene data show CDR1 as SGHRS and CDR2 as YFSETQ. The junction had 7 bases not matched to a gene; V was cut back by 3 bases and J by 2 bases. DNA for the CDR3: TGCGCCAGCAGCTATCAGGGACAGGGGACGAACTATGGCTACACCTTC. Its translation: CASSYQGQGTNYGYTF. The variable domain in full, with the rest retrieved from reference TRBV5-1 and TRBJ1-2, is KAGVTQTPRYLIKTRGQQVTLSCSPISGHRSVSWYQQTPGQGLQFLFEYFSETQRNKGNFPGRFSGRQFSNSRSEMNVSTLELGDSALYLCASSYQGQGTNYGYTFGSGTRLTVV.

The chain has TRBV9 and TRBJ2-7; 7 nucleotides line up with TRBD1. V shed 4 bases, J shed 3 bases, and the junction held 7 bases outside the gene matches. The CDR3 loop spans 14 amino acids. Looked up from germline, CDR1 is SGDLS and CDR2 is YYNGEE. CDR3 sequence: CASSLTGASYEQYF. CDR3 DNA sequence: TGTGCCAGCAGCCTTACAGGGGCGAGCTACGAGCAGTACTTC.

This chain links TRBV6-5 with TRBJ2-3, with 7 bases aligning to TRBD1. With V trimmed by 5 bases and J by 4 bases, 3 bases remained unmatched. The CDR3 totals 13 residues. CDR1 is MNHEY and CDR2 is SVGAGI in the germline V gene. CDR3 loop: CASSRTGADTQYF. CDR3 bases: TGTGCCAGCAGTCGAACAGGGGCAGATACGCAGTATTTT.

The V call is TRBV3-1 (or the pseudogene TRBV3-2), the J call TRBJ2-7, with D perhaps TRBD2 (5 bases). Germline values: CDR1 LGHDT, CDR2 YNNKEL (reference sequence). This CDR3 has 22 residues. V lost 0 bases, J lost 3 bases, and 33 bases lay in between. CDR3 loop: CASSQEVRGWVLGPLSHYEQYF. The CDR3 DNA reads as TGTGCCAGCAGCCAAGAGGTCAGAGGGTGGGTTCTCGGCCCCCTCAGCCACTACGAGCAGTACTTC.

The V gene is TRBV18, the J gene TRBJ1-1, with 8 bases lining up with TRBD1. J was trimmed by 5 bases and V by 2 bases; bases with no gene match: 13. Germline V gene data show CDR1 as KGHSH and CDR2 as LQKENI. This CDR3 is 17 amino acids long. The CDR3 DNA is TGTGCCAGCTCACCAGTTACAGGGGGGAACCCGGGGACTGAAGCTTTCTTT. Amino acid sequence: CASSPVTGGNPGTEAFF.

This chain links TRBV24-1 with TRBJ1-2; tentatively, D is TRBD1 (5 bases). Per the germline V gene, CDR1 is KGHDR and CDR2 is SFDVKD. The CDR3 totals 12 residues. V lost 4 bases and J 6 bases, leaving 8 bases between the germline ends. CDR3 loop: CATSDRVDGYTF. CDR3 sequence (DNA): TGTGCCACCAGTGACAGGGTTGATGGCTACACCTTC.

This clone was seen a handful of times. The rearrangement joins TRBV2 to TRBJ2-2, with a possible D match to TRBD1 (6 bases). The length of the CDR3 is 16 residues. V lost 2 bases, J lost 0 bases, and 10 bases lay in between. CDR1 is SNHLY and CDR2 is FYNNEI in the germline V gene. In nucleotides, the CDR3 is TGTGCCAGCAGTGAACGGGCAGGGGCGAACACCGGGGAGCTGTTTTTT. Its translation is CASSERAGANTGELFF.

The V and J genes are TRBV5-6 and TRBJ1-1; 7 nucleotides match TRBD1. The CDR3 runs to 16 residues. Germline V gene data show CDR1 as SGHDT and CDR2 as YYEEEE. V was pared by 4 bases and J by 0 bases, with 9 bases of the junction left unmatched. The CDR3 coding sequence is TGTGCCAGCAGCCGGGAACAGGGGTTCATGAACACTGAAGCTTTCTTT. Its translation is CASSREQGFMNTEAFF.

CDR3 sequence reads: CASTDRGLTAGELFF. As DNA, the CDR3 is TGTGCCAGTACAGACAGGGGATTAACGGCCGGGGAGCTGTTTTTT. V gene TRBV19 combines with J gene TRBJ2-2, with 8 bases fitting TRBD1. CDR1 and CDR2 from the germline V gene are LNHDA and SQIVND (reference sequence). The CDR3 has 15 residues. With V trimmed by 7 bases and J by 6 bases, 10 bases remained unmatched.

V is TRBV9 and J is TRBJ2-1; 14 positions match TRBD2. This CDR3 spans 17 amino acids. V lost 4 bases, J lost 9 bases, and 12 bases stayed unmatched. The germline V gene has CDR1 SGDLS and CDR2 YYNGEE. The CDR3 sequence is CASSSTTSGRARGEQFF. CDR3 in DNA: TGTGCCAGCAGCTCGACGACTAGCGGGAGGGCCCGGGGTGAGCAGTTCTTC.

The rearrangement links TRBV7-2 to TRBJ2-1; 7 bases align to TRBD2. CDR1 is SGHTA and CDR2 is FQGNSA in the germline V gene. The V and J ends lost 7 bases and 3 bases, in that order; junction bases with no gene match: 9. This CDR3 has 15 residues. CDR3 protein: CASTQGGSVYNEQFF. The CDR3 DNA is TGTGCCAGCACCCAAGGCGGGAGCGTCTACAATGAGCAGTTCTTC.

The rearrangement uses TRBV13 and TRBJ2-5; 10 bases agree with TRBD1. The CDR3 loop spans 15 amino acids. Germline V CDR1 and CDR2: PRHDT, FYEKMQ (reference sequence). V shed 5 bases and J 5 bases; nucleotides not matched to a gene: 8. CDR3: CASSPDRGTPETQYF. In DNA form, the CDR3 reads TGTGCCAGCAGCCCGGACAGGGGGACTCCGGAGACCCAGTACTTC.

The chain has TRBV5-1 and TRBJ2-7, with 10 bases matching TRBD2. CDR3 length: 15 amino acids. After removal of 2 bases from V and 2 bases from J, the junction contained 4 bases not matched to a gene. Per germline, CDR1 SGHRS and CDR2 YFSETQ. CDR3 sequence reads: CASSLTAGGAYEQYF. The CDR3 nucleotides are TGCGCCAGCAGCTTAACAGCGGGAGGGGCCTACGAGCAGTACTTC.

The rearrangement joins TRBV18 to TRBJ2-7, with D possibly being TRBD1 (5 bases). The CDR3 runs 14 residues. With 2 bases removed from V and 5 bases from J, the gap between germline ends came to 13 bases. The germline gives CDR1 KGHSH, CDR2 LQKENI. CDR3 nucleotides: TGTGCCAGCTCACCAGGCAGGGTTTTTAACGAGCAGTACTTC. It yields the protein CASSPGRVFNEQYF.

In the case of this clone: This may arise from a read error, as a much more abundant clone is one base away. The chain employs TRBV7-2 and TRBJ2-3; D remains ambiguous. The CDR3 length is 14 residues. The germline V gene has CDR1 SGHTA and CDR2 FQGNSA. The CDR3 DNA sequence: TGTGCCAGCGGCTTGGAGTGGGGCACAGATACGCAGTATTTT. As protein: CASGLEWGTDTQYF.

This chain connects TRBV7-2 to TRBJ1-4; D not certain. Germline V gene data show CDR1 as SGHTA and CDR2 as FQGNSA. V was cut by 0 bases and J by 11 bases, with 10 bases left in between. The CDR3 totals 13 residues. CDR3 loop: CASSLAPLTKLFF. In DNA, the CDR3 is TGTGCCAGCAGCTTAGCGCCCCTGACTAAACTGTTTTTT. Drawing the rest from reference TRBV7-2 and TRBJ1-4, the complete variable domain is GAGVSQSPSNKVTEKGKDVELRCDPISGHTALYWYRQSLGQGLEFLIYFQGNSAPDKSGLPSDRFSAERTGGSVSTLTIQRTQQEDSAVYLCASSLAPLTKLFFGSGTQLSVL.

The CDR3: CASSVEPAGTSGRVAYNEQFF. DNA for the CDR3: TGTGCCAGCAGCGTAGAGCCCGCCGGGACTAGCGGGAGGGTTGCCTACAATGAGCAGTTCTTC. The chain carries TRBV9 and TRBJ2-1; TRBD2 agrees at 16 bases. Germline V gene lookup returns CDR1 SGDLS and CDR2 YYNGEE. The CDR3 has 21 amino acids. J was trimmed by 2 bases and V by 0 bases; bases with no gene match: 11.

There are many counts of this clone. This sequence joins TRBV6-5 and TRBJ2-5, with 16 nucleotides matching TRBD2. The V gene's germline CDR1 is MNHEY and CDR2 SVGAGI. The trim removed 4 bases at V and 4 bases at J, leaving 3 bases unmatched. This CDR3 has 16 residues. CDR3 nucleotides: TGTGCCAGCAGTTCGGGACTAGCGGGAGGGGGAGAGACCCAGTACTTC. Its protein product is CASSSGLAGGGETQYF.

The J gene is TRBJ1-2, the V gene TRBV29-1; 8 nucleotides align to TRBD1. V trimming: 4 bases; J trimming: 7 bases; junction bases outside the gene matches: 11. This CDR3 region has 14 residues. From germline, CDR1 is SQVTM and CDR2 ANQGSEA. In DNA, the CDR3 is TGCAGCGTTGTCCGTGGACAGGGTTACGGTGGCTACACCTTC. Encoded protein: CSVVRGQGYGGYTF.